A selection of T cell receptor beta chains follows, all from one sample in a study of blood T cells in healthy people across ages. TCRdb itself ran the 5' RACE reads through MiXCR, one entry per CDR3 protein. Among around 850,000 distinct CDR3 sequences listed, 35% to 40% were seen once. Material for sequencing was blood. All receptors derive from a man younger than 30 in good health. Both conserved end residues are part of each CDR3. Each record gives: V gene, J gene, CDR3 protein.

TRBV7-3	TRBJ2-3	CASSLTAGSTDTQYF
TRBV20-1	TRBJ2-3	CSAYPSGSRDTQYF
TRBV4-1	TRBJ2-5	CASSPYRLFETQYF
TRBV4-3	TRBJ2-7	CASSQGLRRVLVSYEQYF
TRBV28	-	CASRPDRETYEQYF
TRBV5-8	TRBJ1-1	CASSLELGNTEAFF
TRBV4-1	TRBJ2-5	CASSPTLAAQETQYF
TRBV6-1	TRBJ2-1	CASSRDRGSYEQFF
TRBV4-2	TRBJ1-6	CASSQDPGNSPLHF
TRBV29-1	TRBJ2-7	CSVTGGGREAQYF
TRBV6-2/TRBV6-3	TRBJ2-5	CASSLTNEVGRRETQYF